This record looks at one T cell receptor beta chain sequence and its context. What antigen it recognizes has not been identified. The record has no base qualities; no much larger clone is one base away. This specimen comes from a study of technical replicates of blood from several donors (dated by TCRdb to about 2017). The cysteine opens and the phenylalanine closes a CDR3 of 13 amino acids. Here the CDR3 DNA is all that survives: 39 bases in frame from base 1. According to the germline V gene, CDR1 reads SGHRS and CDR2 reads YFSETQ. The trim is 4 bases for V and 3 bases for J, with a gap of 11 bases between the germline ends. Libraries came from the immunoSEQ multiplex PCR assay. Held by TCRdb, this immuneACCESS table contains in-frame sequences only and omits some clones. Under half of the omission traces to an unresolved V gene where checked; the cause of the rest is unknown. The sample yields roughly 80,000 clones; about 91% were counted once. The ten biggest clones cover 0.25% of the sample.

This receptor was obtained from a human donor in good health. The sequenced sample was T cells isolated from PBMCs. The chain is made from TRBV5-1 and TRBJ2-7, with the D gene uncertain. The CDR3 in this case is CASSLTVDYEQYF. In nucleotide form, the sequence is TGCGCCAGCAGCCTAACAGTGGACTACGAGCAGTACTTC.